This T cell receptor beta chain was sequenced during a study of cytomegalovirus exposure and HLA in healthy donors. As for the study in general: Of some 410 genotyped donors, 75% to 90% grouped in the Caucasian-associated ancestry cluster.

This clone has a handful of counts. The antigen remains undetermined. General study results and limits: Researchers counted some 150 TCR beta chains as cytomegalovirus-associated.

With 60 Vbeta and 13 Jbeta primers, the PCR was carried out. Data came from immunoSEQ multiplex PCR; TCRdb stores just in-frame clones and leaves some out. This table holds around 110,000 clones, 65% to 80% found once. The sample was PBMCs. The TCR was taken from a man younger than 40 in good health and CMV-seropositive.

CDR3 amino acids: CASSQTEQGATEAFF. In DNA form, the CDR3 reads TGCGCCAGCAGCCAAACCGAACAGGGGGCTACTGAAGCTTTCTTT. The rearrangement joins TRBV4-1 to TRBJ1-1, with 9 bases that match TRBD1. V shed 2 bases, J shed 5 bases, and the junction held 6 bases outside the gene matches. The CDR3 has 15 amino acids. Germline values: CDR1 MGHRA, CDR2 YSYEKL.